Many counts were recorded for the clone carrying this TCR beta chain. TCRdb used MiXCR to reprocess the 5' RACE reads, holding one entry per CDR3 protein. The table records under 40,000 distinct CDR3 sequences, about 13% of them present only once. Time point given: longitudinal time-point 2. This record belongs to a study of neurological immune-mediated disorders. The sequenced material came from PBMCs. The source is a middle-aged woman in good health.

CDR3 DNA sequence: TGCGCCAGCAGACAGGGGATGGGGGCCAACGTCCTGACTTTC. Protein sequence: CASRQGMGANVLTF. The rearrangement uses TRBV5-1 and TRBJ2-6; 7 nucleotides match TRBD1. Losses at the gene ends were 5 bases for V and 4 bases for J; bases not matched to a gene: 3. CDR1 and CDR2 from the germline V gene are SGHRS and YFSETQ. The CDR3 consists of 14 residues.